The entry below gives a single T cell receptor beta chain sequence along with its context. What it recognizes is unknown. Every bit of the isolated RNA underwent reverse transcription, so sequencing read expressed TCRB transcripts. Assay used: immunoSEQ multiplex PCR; TCRdb lists only in-frame clones, some missing. The sample lists 620,000 or so clones, roughly 15% occurring once. This sample is drawn from a study of beta chain features in type 1 diabetes. This CDR3 is built from 14 residues. The germline V and J ends were trimmed by 0 bases and 4 bases, with 9 bases remaining between them. CDR1 is ENHRY and CDR2 is SYGVKD in the germline V gene. Findings of the study overall: Naive, central memory and regulatory TCRB repertoires appeared more similar among patients than healthy donors.

The chain recombines TRBV10-3 with TRBJ1-2; tentative D call: TRBD1 (6 bases). Sequencing input: naive CD4+ T cells from blood. This receptor was taken from a man younger than 35 in good health. The DNA for the CDR3 is TGTGCCATCAGTGAGTCGAGGGGGATCTATGGCTACACCTTC. Translated, it gives CAISESRGIYGYTF.